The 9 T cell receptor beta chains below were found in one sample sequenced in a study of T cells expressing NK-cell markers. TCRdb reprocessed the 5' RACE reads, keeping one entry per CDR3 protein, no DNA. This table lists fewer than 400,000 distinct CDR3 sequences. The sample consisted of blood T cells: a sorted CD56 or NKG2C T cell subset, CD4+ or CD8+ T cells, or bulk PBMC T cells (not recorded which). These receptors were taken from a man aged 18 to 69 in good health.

CDR3 residues: CASSPTDGINYGYTF. The V call is TRBV14, the J call TRBJ1-2. Germline V lookup: CDR1 SGHDN, CDR2 FVKESK. The CDR3 has 15 residues.

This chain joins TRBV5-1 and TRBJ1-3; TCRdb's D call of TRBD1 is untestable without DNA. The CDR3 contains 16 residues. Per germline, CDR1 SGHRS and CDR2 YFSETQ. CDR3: CASSSFHGPTGNTIYF.

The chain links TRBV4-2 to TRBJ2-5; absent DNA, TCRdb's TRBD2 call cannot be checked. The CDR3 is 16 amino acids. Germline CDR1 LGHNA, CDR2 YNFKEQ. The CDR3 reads CASSRGASGTQETQYF.

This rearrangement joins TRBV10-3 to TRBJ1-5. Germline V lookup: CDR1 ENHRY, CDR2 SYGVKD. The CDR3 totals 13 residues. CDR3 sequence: CAISPETNQPQHF.

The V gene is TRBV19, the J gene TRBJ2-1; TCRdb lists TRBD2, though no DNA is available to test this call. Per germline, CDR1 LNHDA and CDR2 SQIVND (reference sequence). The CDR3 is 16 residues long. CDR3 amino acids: CASSINPGLQRPEQFF.

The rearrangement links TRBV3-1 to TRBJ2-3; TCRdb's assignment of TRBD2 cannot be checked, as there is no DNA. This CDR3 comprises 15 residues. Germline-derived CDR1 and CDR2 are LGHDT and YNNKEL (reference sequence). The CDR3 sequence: CASARLAGATDTQYF.

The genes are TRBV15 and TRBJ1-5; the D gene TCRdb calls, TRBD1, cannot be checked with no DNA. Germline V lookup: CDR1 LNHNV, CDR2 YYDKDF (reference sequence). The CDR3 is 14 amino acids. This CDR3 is CATSRDRTGLAQHF.

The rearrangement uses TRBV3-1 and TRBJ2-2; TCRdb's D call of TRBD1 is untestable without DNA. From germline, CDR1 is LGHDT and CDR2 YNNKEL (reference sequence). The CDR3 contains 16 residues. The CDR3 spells CASSHSTGYRTGELFF.

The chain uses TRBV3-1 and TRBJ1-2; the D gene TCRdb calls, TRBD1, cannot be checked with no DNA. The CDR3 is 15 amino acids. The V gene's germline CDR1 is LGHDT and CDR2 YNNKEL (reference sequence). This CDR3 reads CASSQARQGYYGYTF.